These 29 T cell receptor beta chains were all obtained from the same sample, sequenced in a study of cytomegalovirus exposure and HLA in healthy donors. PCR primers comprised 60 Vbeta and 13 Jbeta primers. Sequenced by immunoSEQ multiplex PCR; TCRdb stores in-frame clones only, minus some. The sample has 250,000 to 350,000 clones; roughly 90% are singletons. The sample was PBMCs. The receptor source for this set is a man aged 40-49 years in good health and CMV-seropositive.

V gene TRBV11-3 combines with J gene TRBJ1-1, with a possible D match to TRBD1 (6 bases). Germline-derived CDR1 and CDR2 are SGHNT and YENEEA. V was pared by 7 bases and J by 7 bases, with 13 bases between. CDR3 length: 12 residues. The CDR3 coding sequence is TGTGCCAGCAAAGGGGGGGGGAGTGAAGCTTTCTTT. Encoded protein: CASKGGGSEAFF.

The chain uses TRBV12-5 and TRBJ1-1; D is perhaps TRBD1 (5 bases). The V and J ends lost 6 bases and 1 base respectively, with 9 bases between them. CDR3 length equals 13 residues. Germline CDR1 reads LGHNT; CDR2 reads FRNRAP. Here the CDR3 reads CASGQTGNTEAFF. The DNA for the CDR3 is TGTGCTAGTGGCCAAACAGGGAACACTGAAGCTTTCTTT.

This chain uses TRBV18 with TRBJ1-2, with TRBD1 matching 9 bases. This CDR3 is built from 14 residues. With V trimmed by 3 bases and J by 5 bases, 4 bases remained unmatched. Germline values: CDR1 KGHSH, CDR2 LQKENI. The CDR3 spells CASSPGQGGYGYTF. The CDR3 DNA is TGTGCCAGCTCACCGGGACAGGGTGGATATGGCTACACCTTC.

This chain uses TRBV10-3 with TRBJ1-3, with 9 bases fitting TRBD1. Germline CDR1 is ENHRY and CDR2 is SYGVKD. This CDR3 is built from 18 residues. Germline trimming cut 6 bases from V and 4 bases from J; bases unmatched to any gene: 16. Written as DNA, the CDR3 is TGTGCCATCAGCCCGGGACAGGGTATGCAAAATGCGGGAAACACCATATATTTT. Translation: CAISPGQGMQNAGNTIYF.

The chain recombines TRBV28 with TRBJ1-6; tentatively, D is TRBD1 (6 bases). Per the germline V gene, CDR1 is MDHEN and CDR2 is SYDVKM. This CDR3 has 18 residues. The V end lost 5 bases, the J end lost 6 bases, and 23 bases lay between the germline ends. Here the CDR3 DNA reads TGTGCCAGCAGTCCCCACGGTCCGGGGGGCGCGGGTAATTCACCCCTCCACTTT. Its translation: CASSPHGPGGAGNSPLHF.

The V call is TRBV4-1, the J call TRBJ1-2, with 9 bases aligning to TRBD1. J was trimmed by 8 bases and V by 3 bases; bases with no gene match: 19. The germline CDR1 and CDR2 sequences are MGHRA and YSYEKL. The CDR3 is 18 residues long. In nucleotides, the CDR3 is TGCGCCAGCAGCCACGGGACAGGGTCGTCCATTCCTAAAATCGGCTACACCTTC. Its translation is CASSHGTGSSIPKIGYTF.

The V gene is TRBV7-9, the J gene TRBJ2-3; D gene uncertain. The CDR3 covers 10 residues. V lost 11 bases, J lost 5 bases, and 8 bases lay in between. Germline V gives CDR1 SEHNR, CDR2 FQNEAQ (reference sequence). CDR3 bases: TGTGCCCTCACCGGAGATACGCAGTATTTT. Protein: CALTGDTQYF.

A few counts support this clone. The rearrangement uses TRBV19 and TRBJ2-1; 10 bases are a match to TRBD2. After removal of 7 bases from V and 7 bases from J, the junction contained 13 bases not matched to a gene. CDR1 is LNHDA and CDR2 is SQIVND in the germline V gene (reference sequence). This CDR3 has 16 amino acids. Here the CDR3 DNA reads TGTGCCAGTACCTCCGGGGCTAGCGGGAGTGTAAATGAGCAGTTCTTC. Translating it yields CASTSGASGSVNEQFF.

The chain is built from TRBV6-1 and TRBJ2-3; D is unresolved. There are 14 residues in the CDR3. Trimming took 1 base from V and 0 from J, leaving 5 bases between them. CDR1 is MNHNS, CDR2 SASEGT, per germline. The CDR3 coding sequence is TGTGCCAGCAGTGAAGGCTACAGCACAGATACGCAGTATTTT. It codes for CASSEGYSTDTQYF.

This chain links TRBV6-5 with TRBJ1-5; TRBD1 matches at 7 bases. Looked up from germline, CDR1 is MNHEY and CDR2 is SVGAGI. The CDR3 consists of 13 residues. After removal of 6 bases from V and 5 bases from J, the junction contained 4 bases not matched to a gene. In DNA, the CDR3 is TGTGCCAGCAGCGGGACAGAGTATCAGCCCCAGCATTTT. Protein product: CASSGTEYQPQHF.

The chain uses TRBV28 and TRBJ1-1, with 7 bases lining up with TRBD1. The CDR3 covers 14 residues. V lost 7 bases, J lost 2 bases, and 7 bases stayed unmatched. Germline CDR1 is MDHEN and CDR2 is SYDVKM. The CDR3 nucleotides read TGTGCCAGCAACCCGGGACAGAAAAACACTGAAGCTTTCTTT. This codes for CASNPGQKNTEAFF.

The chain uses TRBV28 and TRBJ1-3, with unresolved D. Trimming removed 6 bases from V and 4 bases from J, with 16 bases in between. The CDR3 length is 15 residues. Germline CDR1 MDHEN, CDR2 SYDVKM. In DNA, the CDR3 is TGTGCCAGCAGCCCTAAGCGTCCCGAGGGAAACACCATATATTTT. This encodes CASSPKRPEGNTIYF.

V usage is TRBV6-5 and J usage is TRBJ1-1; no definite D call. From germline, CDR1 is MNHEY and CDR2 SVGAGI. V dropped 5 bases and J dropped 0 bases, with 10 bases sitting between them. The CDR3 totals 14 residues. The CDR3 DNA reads TGTGCCAGCAGTGCGCAAACTCTGAACACTGAAGCTTTCTTT. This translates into CASSAQTLNTEAFF.

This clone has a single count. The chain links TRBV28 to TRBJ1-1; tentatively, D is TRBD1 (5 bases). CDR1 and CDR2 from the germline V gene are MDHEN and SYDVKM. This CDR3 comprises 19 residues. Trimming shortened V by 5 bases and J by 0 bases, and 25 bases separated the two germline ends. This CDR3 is CASSHMTESDFRMNTEAFF. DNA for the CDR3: TGTGCCAGCAGTCACATGACAGAGAGCGACTTTCGAATGAACACTGAAGCTTTCTTT.

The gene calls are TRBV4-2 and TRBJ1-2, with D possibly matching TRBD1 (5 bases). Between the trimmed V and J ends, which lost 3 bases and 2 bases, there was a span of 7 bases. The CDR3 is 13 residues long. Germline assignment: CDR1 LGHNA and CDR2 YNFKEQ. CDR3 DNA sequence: TGTGCCAGCAGCCATAACAGGAACTATGGCTACACCTTC. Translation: CASSHNRNYGYTF.

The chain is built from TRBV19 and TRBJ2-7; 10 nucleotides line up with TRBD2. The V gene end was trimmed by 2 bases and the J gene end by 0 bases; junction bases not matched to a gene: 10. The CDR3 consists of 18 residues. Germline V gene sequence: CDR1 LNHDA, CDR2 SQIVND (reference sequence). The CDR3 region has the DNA TGTGCCAGTAGTATACGGGGAAGCGGGAGGGAGAGCTCCTACGAGCAGTACTTC. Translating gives CASSIRGSGRESSYEQYF.

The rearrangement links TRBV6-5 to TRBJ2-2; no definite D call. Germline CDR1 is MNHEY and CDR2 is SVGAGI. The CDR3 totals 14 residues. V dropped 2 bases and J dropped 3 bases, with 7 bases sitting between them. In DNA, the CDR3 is TGTGCCAGCAGTTACAGCAGGTACACCGGGGAGCTGTTTTTT. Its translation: CASSYSRYTGELFF.

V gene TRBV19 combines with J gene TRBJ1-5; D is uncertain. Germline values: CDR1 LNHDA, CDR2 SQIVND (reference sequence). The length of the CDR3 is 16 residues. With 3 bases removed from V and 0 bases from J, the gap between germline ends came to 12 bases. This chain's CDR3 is CASSIRAAYSNQPQHF. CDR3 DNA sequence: TGTGCCAGTAGTATCCGCGCCGCGTATAGCAATCAGCCCCAGCATTTT.

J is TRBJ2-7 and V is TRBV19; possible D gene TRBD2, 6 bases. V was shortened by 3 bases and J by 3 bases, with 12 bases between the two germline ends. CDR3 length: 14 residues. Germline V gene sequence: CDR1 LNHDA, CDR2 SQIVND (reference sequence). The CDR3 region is CASSIRGKVYEQYF. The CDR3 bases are TGTGCCAGTAGTATCCGGGGGAAAGTCTACGAGCAGTACTTC.

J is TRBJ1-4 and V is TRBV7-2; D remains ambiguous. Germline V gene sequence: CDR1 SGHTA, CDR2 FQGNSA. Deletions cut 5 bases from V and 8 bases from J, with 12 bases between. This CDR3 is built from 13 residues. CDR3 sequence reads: CASSPFGGEKLFF. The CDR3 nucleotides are TGTGCCAGCAGCCCTTTCGGAGGCGAAAAACTGTTTTTT.

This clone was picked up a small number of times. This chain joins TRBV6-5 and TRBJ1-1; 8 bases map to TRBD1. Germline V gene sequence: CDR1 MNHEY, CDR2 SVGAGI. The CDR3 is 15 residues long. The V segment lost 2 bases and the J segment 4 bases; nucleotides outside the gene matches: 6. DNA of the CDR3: TGTGCCAGCAGTTACAGCCGGACAGGGACCACTGAAGCTTTCTTT. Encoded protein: CASSYSRTGTTEAFF.

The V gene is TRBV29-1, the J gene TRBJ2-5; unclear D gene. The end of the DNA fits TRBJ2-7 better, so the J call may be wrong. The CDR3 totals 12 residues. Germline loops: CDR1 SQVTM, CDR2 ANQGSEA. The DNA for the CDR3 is TGCAGCGTTGGCCAACCACCCTACGAGCAGTACTTC. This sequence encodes CSVGQPPYEQYF.

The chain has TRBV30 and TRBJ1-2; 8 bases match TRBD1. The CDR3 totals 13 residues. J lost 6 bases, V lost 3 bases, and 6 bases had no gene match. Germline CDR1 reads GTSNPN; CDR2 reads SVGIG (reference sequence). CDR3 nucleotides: TGTGCCTGGAGCCCGGACAGGGATAATGGCTACACCTTC. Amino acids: CAWSPDRDNGYTF.

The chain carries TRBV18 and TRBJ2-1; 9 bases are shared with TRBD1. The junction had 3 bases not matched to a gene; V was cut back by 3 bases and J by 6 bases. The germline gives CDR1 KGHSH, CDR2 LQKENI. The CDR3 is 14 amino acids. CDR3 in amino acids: CASSPGTGFNEQFF. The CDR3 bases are TGTGCCAGCTCACCCGGGACAGGGTTCAATGAGCAGTTCTTC.

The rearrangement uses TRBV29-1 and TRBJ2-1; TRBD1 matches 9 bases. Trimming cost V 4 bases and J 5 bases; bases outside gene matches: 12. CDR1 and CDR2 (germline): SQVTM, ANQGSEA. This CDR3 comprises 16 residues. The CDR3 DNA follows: TGCAGCGTTGTGGGTGCCGGACAGGGGATCGACAATGAGCAGTTCTTC. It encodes CSVVGAGQGIDNEQFF.

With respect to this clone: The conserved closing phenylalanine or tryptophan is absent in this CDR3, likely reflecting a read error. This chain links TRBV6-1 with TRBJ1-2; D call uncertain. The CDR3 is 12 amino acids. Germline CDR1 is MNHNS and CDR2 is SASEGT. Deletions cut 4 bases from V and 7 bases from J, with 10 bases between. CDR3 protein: CASSVGLGGYTL. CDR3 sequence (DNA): TGTGCCAGCAGTGTTGGACTGGGTGGCTACACCCTC.

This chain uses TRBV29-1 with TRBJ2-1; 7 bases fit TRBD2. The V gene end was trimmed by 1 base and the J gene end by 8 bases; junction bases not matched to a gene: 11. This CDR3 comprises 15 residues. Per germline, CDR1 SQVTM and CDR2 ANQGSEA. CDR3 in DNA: TGCAGCGTTGAAGTGCCTAGCGGCCATATCCATGAGCAGTTCTTC. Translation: CSVEVPSGHIHEQFF.

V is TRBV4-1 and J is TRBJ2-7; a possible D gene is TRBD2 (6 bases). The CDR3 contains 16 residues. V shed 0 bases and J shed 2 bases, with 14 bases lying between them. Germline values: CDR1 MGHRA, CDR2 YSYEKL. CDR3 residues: CASSQDRTSPTYEQYF. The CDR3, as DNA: TGCGCCAGCAGCCAAGATCGCACTAGCCCAACCTACGAGCAGTACTTC.

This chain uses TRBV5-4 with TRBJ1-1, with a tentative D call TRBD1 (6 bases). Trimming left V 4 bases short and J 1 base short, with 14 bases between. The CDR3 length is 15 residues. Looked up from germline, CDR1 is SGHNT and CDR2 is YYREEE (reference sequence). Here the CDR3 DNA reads TGTGCCAGCAGCCCCCCAGGGACACCGAACACTGAAGCTTTCTTT. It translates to CASSPPGTPNTEAFF. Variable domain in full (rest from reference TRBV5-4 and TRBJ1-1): ETGVTQSPTHLIKTRGQQVTLRCSSQSGHNTVSWYQQALGQGPQFIFQYYREEENGRGNFPPRFSGLQFPNYSSELNVNALELDDSALYLCASSPPGTPNTEAFFGQGTRLTVV.